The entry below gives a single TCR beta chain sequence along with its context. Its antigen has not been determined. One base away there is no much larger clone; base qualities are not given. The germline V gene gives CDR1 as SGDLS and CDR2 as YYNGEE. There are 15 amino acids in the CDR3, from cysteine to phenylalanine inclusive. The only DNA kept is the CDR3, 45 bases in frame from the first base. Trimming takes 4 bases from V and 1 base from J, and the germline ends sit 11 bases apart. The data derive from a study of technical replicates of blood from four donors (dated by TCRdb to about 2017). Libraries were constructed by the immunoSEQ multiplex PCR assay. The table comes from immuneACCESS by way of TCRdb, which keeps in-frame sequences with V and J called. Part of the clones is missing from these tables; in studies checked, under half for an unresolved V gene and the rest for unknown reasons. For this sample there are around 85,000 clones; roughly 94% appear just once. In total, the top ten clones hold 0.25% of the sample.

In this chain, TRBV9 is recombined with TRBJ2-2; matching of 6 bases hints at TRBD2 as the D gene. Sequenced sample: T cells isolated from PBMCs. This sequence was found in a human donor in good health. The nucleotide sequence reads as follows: TGTGCCAGCAGCACGAGCGGGCTGAACACCGGGGAGCTGTTTTTT. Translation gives CASSTSGLNTGELFF.